The 8 T cell receptor beta chains given below trace back to one sample, sequenced in a study of blood T cell repertoires in COVID-19. Libraries were prepared by immunoSEQ multiplex PCR; TCRdb keeps only in-frame clonotypes and omits some of them. The repertoire holds about 80,000 clones, with around 90% as singletons. Material: peripheral blood. Receptors originate from a man between 65 and 85 years old with acute or convalescent COVID-19.

This clone came up once. The chain joins TRBV7-2 to TRBJ2-7, with a possible D match to TRBD2 (5 bases). This CDR3 region has 14 residues. Germline V gives CDR1 SGHTA, CDR2 FQGNSA. The V and J ends lost 4 bases and 3 bases respectively, with 13 bases between them. The CDR3 DNA reads TGTGCCAGCAGCTCGTCCCGGGCGGGCTACGAGCAGTACTTC. It encodes CASSSSRAGYEQYF.

V gene TRBV28 combines with J gene TRBJ1-2; 7 positions agree with TRBD1. This CDR3 is 15 amino acids long. V trimming: 4 bases; J trimming: 6 bases; junction bases outside the gene matches: 11. Germline CDR1 and CDR2: MDHEN and SYDVKM. This chain's CDR3 is CASSSPTGLMNGYTF. CDR3 sequence (DNA): TGTGCCAGCAGTTCCCCGACAGGGTTGATGAATGGCTACACCTTC.

The chain carries TRBV29-1 and TRBJ1-1; unclear D gene. CDR3 length: 11 amino acids. Germline-derived CDR1 and CDR2 are SQVTM and ANQGSEA. The ends were cut back, 7 bases at V and 5 bases at J, with 11 bases in the middle. The CDR3 protein is CSATRGTEAFF. The CDR3, as DNA: TGCAGCGCCACACGCGGGACTGAAGCTTTCTTT.

This clone was detected only once. This chain connects TRBV19 to TRBJ2-3, with TRBD1 as a possible D gene (5 bases). Germline V gene data show CDR1 as LNHDA and CDR2 as SQIVND (reference sequence). The CDR3 is 16 amino acids. The V end was cut by 0 bases, the J end by 7 bases, with 17 bases between. The DNA for the CDR3 is TGTGCCAGTAGTATAGATCCAATGGGGCTGAGGAATACGCAGTATTTT. Its translation: CASSIDPMGLRNTQYF.

This clone was detected a few times. V and J are TRBV19 and TRBJ2-2; the match to TRBD2 covers 11 bases. This CDR3 region has 16 residues. CDR1 and CDR2 (germline): LNHDA, SQIVND (reference sequence). After removal of 3 bases from V and 5 bases from J, the junction contained 5 bases not matched to a gene. CDR3 region: CASSMPSGRRTGELFF. The CDR3 DNA reads TGTGCCAGTAGTATGCCTAGCGGGAGGAGGACCGGGGAGCTGTTTTTT.

J is TRBJ1-1 and V is TRBV4-3; perhaps TRBD1 as D (6 bases). Trimming pared 0 bases from V and 4 bases from J, leaving 9 bases between. In germline, CDR1 is LGHNA, CDR2 YSLEER. The CDR3 consists of 14 residues. CDR3 nucleotides: TGCGCCAGCAGCCAAGAAGGGGGTGGCACTGAAGCTTTCTTT. As protein: CASSQEGGGTEAFF.

The chain links TRBV6-5 to TRBJ2-1, with 15 bases identical to TRBD2. CDR3 length: 14 amino acids. Germline V gene sequence: CDR1 MNHEY, CDR2 SVGAGI. V lost 9 bases and J lost 8; bases outside the gene matches: 5. DNA for the CDR3: TGTGCCAGTCGGACTAGCGGGGGGGGAGATGAGCAGTTCTTC. Translation gives CASRTSGGGDEQFF.

CDR3 in amino acids: CASSFYNTEAFF. In DNA form, the CDR3 reads TGTGCCAGTAGTTTTTATAACACTGAAGCTTTCTTT. V usage is TRBV19 and J usage is TRBJ1-1, with no clear D. Germline V gene sequence: CDR1 LNHDA, CDR2 SQIVND (reference sequence). With 5 bases removed from V and 2 bases from J, the gap between germline ends came to 6 bases. The CDR3 has 12 amino acids.